This TCR beta chain was profiled in a study of T cell responses to AZD1222 COVID-19 vaccine. Findings and caveats of the study: Females made up more of the donors, who were largely white British, and clonal diversity may have come out too low.

Measured with immunoSEQ multiplex PCR; TCRdb has only the in-frame clones, and not every one. The sample carries 200,000 or so clones, approximately 92% recorded once. With regard to this clone: Antigen: not known. Other DNA sequences of this sample code for an identical CDR3.

The input for sequencing was peripheral blood, taken on day 0 of AZD1222 vaccination. This TCR derives from an adult in good health.

The CDR3 spells CASRRTGGNYGYTF. The CDR3 DNA follows: TGTGCCAGCAGGCGGACAGGGGGAAACTATGGCTACACCTTC. The rearrangement uses TRBV27 and TRBJ1-2, with 10 bases lining up with TRBD1. Germline V CDR1 and CDR2: MNHEY, SMNVEV (reference sequence). V dropped 6 bases and J dropped 2; count of bases not matched to a gene: 3. The CDR3 has 14 amino acids.